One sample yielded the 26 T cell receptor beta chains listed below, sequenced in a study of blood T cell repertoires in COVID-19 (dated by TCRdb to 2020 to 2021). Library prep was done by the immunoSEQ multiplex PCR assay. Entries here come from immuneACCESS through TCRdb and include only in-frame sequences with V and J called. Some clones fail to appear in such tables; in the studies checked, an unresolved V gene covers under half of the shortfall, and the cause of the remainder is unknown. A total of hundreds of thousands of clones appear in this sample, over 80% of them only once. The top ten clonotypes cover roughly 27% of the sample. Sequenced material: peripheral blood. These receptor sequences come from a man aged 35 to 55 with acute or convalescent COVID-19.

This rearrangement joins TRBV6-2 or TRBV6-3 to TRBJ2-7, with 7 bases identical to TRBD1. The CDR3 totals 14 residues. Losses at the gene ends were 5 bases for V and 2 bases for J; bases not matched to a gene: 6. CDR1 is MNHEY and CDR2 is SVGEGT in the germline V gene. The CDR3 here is CASSQTGTPYEQYF. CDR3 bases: TGTGCCAGCAGTCAGACAGGGACGCCCTACGAGCAGTACTTC.

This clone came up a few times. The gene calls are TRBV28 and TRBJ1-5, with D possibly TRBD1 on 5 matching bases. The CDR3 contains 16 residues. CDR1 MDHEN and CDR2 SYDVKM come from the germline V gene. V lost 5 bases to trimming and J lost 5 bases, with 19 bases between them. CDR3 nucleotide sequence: TGTGCCAGCAGTCCCTTAGGGCAGGGCATTGATCAGCCCCAGCATTTT. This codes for CASSPLGQGIDQPQHF.

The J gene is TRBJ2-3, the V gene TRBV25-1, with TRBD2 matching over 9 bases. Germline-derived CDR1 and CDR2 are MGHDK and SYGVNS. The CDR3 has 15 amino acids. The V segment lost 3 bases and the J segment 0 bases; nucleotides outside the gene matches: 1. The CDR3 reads CASSELAGSTDTQYF. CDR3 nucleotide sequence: TGTGCCAGCAGTGAGCTAGCGGGAAGCACAGATACGCAGTATTTT.

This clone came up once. This chain's CDR3 is CSVRAGNREKLFF. The CDR3 DNA follows: TGCAGCGTCCGGGCCGGCAACAGGGAAAAACTGTTTTTT. V is TRBV29-1 and J is TRBJ1-4; D may be TRBD1 (5 bases). V was cut by 6 bases and J by 8 bases, with 16 bases left in between. The CDR3 extends over 13 amino acids. In germline, CDR1 is SQVTM, CDR2 ANQGSEA. Variable domain in full (rest from reference TRBV29-1 and TRBJ1-4): SAVISQKPSRDICQRGTSLTIQCQVDSQVTMMFWYRQQPGQSLTLIATANQGSEATYESGFVIDKFPISRPNLTFSTLTVSNMSPEDSSIYLCSVRAGNREKLFFGSGTQLSVL.

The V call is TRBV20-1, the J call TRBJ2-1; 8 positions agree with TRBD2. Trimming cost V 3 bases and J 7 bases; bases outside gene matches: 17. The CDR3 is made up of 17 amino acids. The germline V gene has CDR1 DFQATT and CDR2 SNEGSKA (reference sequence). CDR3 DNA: TGCAGTGCTAGTGGCCCGAGGGGAGCGGGAGCAAGGAATGAGCAGTTCTTC. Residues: CSASGPRGAGARNEQFF.

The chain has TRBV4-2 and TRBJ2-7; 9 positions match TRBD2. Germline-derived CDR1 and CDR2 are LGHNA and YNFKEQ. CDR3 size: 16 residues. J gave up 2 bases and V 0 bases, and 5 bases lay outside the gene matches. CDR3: CASSQERLAVTYEQYF. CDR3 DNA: TGTGCCAGCAGCCAAGAAAGACTAGCGGTAACCTACGAGCAGTACTTC.

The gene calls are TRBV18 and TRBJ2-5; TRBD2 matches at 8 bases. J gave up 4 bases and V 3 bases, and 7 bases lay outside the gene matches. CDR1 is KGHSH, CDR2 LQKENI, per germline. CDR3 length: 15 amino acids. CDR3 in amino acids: CASSPASGGPETQYF. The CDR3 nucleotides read TGTGCCAGCTCACCTGCCTCGGGAGGGCCAGAGACCCAGTACTTC.

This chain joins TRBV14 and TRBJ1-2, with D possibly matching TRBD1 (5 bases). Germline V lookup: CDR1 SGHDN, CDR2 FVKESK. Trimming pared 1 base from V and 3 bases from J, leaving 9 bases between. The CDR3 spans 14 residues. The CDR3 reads CASSQALRDYGYTF. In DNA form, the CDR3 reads TGTGCCAGCAGCCAAGCCCTCAGGGACTATGGCTACACCTTC.

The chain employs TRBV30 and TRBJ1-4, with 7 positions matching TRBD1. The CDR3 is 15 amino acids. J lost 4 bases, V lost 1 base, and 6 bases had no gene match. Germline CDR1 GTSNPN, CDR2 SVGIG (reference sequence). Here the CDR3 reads CAWSGWGTVNEKLFF. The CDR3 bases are TGTGCCTGGAGTGGTTGGGGGACAGTTAATGAAAAACTGTTTTTT.

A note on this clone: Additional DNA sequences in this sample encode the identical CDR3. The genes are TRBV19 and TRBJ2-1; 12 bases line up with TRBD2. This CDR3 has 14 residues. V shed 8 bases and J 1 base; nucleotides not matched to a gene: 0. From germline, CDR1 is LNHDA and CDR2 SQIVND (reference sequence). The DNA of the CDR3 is TGTGCCAGTCTAGCGGGGGGGTCCTACAATGAGCAGTTCTTC. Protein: CASLAGGSYNEQFF.

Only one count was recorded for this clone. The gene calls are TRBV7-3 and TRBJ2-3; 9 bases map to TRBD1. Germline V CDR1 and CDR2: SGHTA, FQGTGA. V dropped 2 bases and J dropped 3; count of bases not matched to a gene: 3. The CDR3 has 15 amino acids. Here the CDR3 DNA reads TGTGCCAGCAGCTTATCCGGGACAGGGACAGATACGCAGTATTTT. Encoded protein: CASSLSGTGTDTQYF.

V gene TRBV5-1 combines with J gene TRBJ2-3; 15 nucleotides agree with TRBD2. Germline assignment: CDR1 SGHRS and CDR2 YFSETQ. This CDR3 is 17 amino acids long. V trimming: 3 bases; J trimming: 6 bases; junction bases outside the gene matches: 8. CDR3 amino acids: CASSSGLAGGSGDTQYF. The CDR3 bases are TGCGCCAGCAGCTCGGGACTAGCGGGAGGATCCGGGGATACGCAGTATTTT.

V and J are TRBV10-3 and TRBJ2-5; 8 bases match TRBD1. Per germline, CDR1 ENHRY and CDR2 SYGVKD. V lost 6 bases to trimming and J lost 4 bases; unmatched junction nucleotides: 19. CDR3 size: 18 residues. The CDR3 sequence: CAIRVGQGQPPSIETQYF. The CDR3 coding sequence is TGTGCCATCAGAGTCGGACAGGGCCAACCCCCCTCAATAGAGACCCAGTACTTC.

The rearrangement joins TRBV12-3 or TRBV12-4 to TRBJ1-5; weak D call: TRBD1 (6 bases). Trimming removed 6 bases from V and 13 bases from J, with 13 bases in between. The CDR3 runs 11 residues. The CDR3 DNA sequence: TGTGCCAGCAGCGTAATGGGACAACAGCATTTT. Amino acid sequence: CASSVMGQQHF.

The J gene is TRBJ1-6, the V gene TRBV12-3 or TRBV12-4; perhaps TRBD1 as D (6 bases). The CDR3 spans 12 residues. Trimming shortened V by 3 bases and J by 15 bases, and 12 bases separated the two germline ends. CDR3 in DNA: TGTGCCAGCAGTTTCGGGACACAGGGCCTCCACTTT. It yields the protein CASSFGTQGLHF.

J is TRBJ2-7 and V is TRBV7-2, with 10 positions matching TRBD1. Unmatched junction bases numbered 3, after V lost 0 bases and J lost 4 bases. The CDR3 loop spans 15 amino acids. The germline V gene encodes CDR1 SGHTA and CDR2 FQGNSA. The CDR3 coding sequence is TGTGCCAGCAGCTTAGCCAGGGGACAGGGGTACGAGCAGTACTTC. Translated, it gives CASSLARGQGYEQYF.

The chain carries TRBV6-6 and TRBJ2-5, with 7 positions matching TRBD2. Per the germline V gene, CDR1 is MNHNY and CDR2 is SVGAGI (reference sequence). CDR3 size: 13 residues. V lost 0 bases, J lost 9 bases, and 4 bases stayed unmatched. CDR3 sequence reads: CASSYSREGSQYF. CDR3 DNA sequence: TGTGCCAGCAGTTACTCGAGGGAGGGTTCCCAGTACTTC.

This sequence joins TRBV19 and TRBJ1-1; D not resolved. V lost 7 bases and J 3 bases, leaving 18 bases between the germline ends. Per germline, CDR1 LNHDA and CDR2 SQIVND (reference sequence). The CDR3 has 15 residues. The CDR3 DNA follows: TGTGCCAGTATTGGCAGAGGGATATATTACACTGAAGCTTTCTTT. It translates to CASIGRGIYYTEAFF.

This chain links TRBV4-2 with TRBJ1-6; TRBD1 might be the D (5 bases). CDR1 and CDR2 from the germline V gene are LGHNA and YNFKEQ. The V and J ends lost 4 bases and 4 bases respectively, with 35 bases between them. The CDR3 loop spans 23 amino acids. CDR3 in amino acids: CASSPRTDILYDSSNFYNSPLHF. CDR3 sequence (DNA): TGTGCCAGCAGCCCTCGTACCGATATTCTGTATGACAGCTCGAACTTTTATAATTCACCCCTCCACTTT.

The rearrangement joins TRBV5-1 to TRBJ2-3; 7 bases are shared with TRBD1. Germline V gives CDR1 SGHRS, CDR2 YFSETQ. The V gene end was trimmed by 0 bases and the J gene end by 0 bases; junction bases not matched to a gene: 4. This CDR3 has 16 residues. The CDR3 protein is CASSLDGTVSTDTQYF. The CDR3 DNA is TGCGCCAGCAGCTTGGATGGGACAGTCAGCACAGATACGCAGTATTTT.

The CDR3 spells CASSYSGGTYNEQFF. The CDR3 DNA reads as TGTGCCAGCAGTTACTCGGGCGGGACCTACAATGAGCAGTTCTTC. The chain recombines TRBV6-5 with TRBJ2-1; D possibly corresponds to TRBD2 (6 bases). The CDR3 spans 15 residues. Trimming pared 0 bases from V and 2 bases from J, leaving 8 bases between. The germline V gene has CDR1 MNHEY and CDR2 SVGAGI.

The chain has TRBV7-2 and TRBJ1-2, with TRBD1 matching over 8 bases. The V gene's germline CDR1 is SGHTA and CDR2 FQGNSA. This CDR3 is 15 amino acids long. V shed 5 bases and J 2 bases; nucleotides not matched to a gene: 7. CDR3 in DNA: TGTGCCAGCAGCCACCGACAGGGGAACAACTATGGCTACACCTTC. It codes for CASSHRQGNNYGYTF.

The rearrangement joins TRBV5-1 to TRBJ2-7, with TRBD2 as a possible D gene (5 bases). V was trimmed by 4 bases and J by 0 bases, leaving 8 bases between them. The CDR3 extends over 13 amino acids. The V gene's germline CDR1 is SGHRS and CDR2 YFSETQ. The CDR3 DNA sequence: TGCGCCAGCAGCGCCGGGAACTCCTACGAGCAGTACTTC. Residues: CASSAGNSYEQYF.

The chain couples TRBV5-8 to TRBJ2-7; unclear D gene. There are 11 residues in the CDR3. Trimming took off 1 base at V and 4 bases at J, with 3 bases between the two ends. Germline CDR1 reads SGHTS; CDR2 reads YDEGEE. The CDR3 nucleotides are TGTGCCAGCAGCTTGCATTACGAGCAGTACTTC. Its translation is CASSLHYEQYF.

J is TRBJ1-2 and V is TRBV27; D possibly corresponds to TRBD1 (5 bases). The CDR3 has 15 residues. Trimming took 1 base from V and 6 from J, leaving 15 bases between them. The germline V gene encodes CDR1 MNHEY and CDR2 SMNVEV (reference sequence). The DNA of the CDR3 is TGTGCCAGCAGTTTATACCACTCGTCGGGGGATGGCTACACCTTC. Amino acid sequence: CASSLYHSSGDGYTF.

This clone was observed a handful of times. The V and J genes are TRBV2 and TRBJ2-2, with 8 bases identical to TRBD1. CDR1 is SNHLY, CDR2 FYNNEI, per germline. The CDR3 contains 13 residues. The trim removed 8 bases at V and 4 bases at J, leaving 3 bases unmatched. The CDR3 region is CASGQGATGELFF. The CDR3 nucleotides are TGTGCCAGCGGACAGGGAGCCACCGGGGAGCTGTTTTTT.